The T cell receptor beta chain described here comes from a study of T cell responses to AZD1222 COVID-19 vaccine. Germline CDR1 SGHAT, CDR2 FQNNGV. Trimming removed 2 bases from V and 1 base from J; junction bases left unmatched: 1. This CDR3 region has 17 residues. This clone has more than one count but fewer than ten. The antigen is unknown. Produced via immunoSEQ multiplex PCR; TCRdb's table is partial and in-frame only. The sample holds approximately 150,000 clones, approximately 93% seen once. Points from the study as a whole: Repertoire collection took place solely once the T cell response had peaked. Reportedly, close to half of spike-specific TCRs are directed against unmutated variant regions. Only six or seven AZD1222 recipients tested seropositive at baseline. Spike-specific TCR breadth and depth grew following two AZD1222 doses.

The sample here was peripheral blood, taken on day 0 of MenACWY control vaccination. The receptor comes from an adult in good health. This chain joins TRBV11-2 and TRBJ2-2; 13 bases agree with TRBD2. CDR3 loop: CASSLTSGGVNTGELFF. The CDR3 DNA sequence: TGTGCCAGCAGCTTAACTAGCGGGGGGGTGAACACCGGGGAGCTGTTTTTT.